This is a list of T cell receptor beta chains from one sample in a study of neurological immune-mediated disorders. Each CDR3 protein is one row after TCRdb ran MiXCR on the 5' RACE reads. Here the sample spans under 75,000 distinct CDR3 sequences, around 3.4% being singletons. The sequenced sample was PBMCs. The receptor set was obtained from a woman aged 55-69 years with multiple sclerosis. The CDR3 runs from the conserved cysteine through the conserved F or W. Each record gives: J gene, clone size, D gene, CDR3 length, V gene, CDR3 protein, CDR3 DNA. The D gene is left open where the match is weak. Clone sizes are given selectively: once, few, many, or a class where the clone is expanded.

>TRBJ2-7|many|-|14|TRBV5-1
CASSLTGPSYEQYF
TGCGCCAGCAGCTTGACAGGGCCTTCCTACGAGCAGTACTTC
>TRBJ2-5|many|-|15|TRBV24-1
CATSTPRGPGETQYF
TGTGCCACCAGTACTCCCCGGGGGCCGGGGGAGACCCAGTACTTC
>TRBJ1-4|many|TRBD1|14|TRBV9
CASSVQGAHEKLFF
TGTGCCAGCAGCGTTCAGGGGGCACATGAAAAACTGTTTTTT
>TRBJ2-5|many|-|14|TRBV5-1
CASSLGWQGKTQYF
TGCGCCAGCAGCTTGGGTTGGCAGGGGAAGACCCAGTACTTC
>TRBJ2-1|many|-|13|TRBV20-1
CSARQPGDNEQFF
TGCAGTGCTAGGCAGCCTGGGGACAATGAGCAGTTCTTC
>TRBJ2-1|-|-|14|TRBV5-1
CASSSGVSYNEQFF
TGCGCCAGCAGCTCGGGAGTCTCCTACAATGAGCAGTTCTTC
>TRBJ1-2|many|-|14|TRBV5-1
CASSPGTTGYGYTF
TGCGCCAGCAGCCCAGGGACCACAGGCTATGGCTACACCTTC
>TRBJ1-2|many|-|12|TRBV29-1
CSVPYGGHGYTF
TGCAGCGTCCCCTACGGGGGGCACGGCTACACCTTC
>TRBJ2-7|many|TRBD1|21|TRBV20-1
CSARPTTGAVVRLNLNYEQYF
TGCAGTGCTAGACCTACTACAGGGGCCGTAGTCCGATTAAATTTGAACTACGAGCAGTACTTC
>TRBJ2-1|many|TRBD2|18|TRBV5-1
CASSLRLLAGSSYNEQFF
TGCGCCAGCAGCCTCCGGTTACTAGCGGGAAGCTCCTACAATGAGCAGTTCTTC
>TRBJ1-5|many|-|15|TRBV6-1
CAISPTGGLNQPQHF
TGTGCCATCTCCCCGACGGGAGGGCTTAATCAGCCCCAGCATTTT
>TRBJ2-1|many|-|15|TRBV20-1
CSATGRIPSYNEQFF
TGCAGTGCTACAGGGAGGATTCCCTCCTACAATGAGCAGTTCTTC
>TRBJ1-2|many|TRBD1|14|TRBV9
CASSVSGTAYGYTF
TGTGCCAGCAGCGTATCCGGGACAGCCTATGGCTACACCTTC
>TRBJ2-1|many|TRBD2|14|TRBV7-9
CASSSTSGGNEQFF
TGTGCCAGCAGCTCGACTAGCGGTGGCAATGAGCAGTTCTTC
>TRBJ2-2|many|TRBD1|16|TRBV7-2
CASSPRGGRVTGELFF
TGTGCCAGCAGCCCCAGAGGGGGCAGGGTTACCGGGGAGCTGTTTTTT
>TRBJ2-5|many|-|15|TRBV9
CASSVVFSGVETQYF
TGTGCCAGCAGCGTAGTTTTCTCGGGGGTGGAGACCCAGTACTTC
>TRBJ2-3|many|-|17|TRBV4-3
CASSQVDNPQGTDTQYF
TGCGCCAGCAGCCAAGTAGATAACCCGCAGGGGACAGATACGCAGTATTTT
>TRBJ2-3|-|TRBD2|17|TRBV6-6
CASSYLAGDRRTDTQYF
TGTGCCAGCAGTTACCTAGCGGGAGACCGGCGCACAGATACGCAGTATTTT
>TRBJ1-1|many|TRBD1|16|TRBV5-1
CASSFGPRQGDTEAFF
TGCGCCAGCAGCTTTGGGCCGAGACAGGGGGATACTGAAGCTTTCTTT
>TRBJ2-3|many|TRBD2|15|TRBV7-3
CASSLFGGGTGTQYF
TGTGCCAGCAGCCTCTTTGGCGGGGGGACGGGTACGCAGTATTTT
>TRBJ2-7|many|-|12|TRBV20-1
CSASGGTYEQYF
TGCAGTGCCTCGGGCGGAACCTACGAGCAGTACTTC
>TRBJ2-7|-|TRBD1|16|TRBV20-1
CSASSRSGTGRYEQYF
TGCAGTGCCTCTAGCAGGTCCGGGACAGGGCGCTACGAGCAGTACTTC
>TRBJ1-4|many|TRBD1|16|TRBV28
CASSLSPGTGYEKLFF
TGTGCCAGCAGTTTATCCCCCGGGACAGGTTATGAAAAACTGTTTTTT